What follows are 13 T cell receptor beta chains derived from one specimen sequenced in a study of T cells after yellow fever vaccination. TCRdb re-called the 5' RACE reads with MiXCR, one entry per CDR3 protein. The profile covers a few hundred thousand distinct CDR3 sequences, with 15% to 20% appearing a single time and roughly an eighth taken by the ten largest. The input for sequencing was PBMCs, taken 15 days after the yellow fever booster vaccination. The receptors here all came from a man under 40 who received the YFV17D yellow fever vaccine.

The chain uses TRBV12-3 or TRBV12-4 and TRBJ1-2; a weak D match, TRBD1 (5 bases). The CDR3 length is 13 residues. The ends were cut back, 6 bases at V and 8 bases at J, with 16 bases in the middle. The CDR3 region is CASRSGPQGGYTF. Here the CDR3 DNA reads TGTGCCAGCAGATCCGGGCCCCAGGGAGGCTACACCTTC.

Here the CDR3 reads CASSSLGTGTEAFF. DNA of the CDR3: TGTGCCAGCAGTTCACTAGGGACAGGGACTGAAGCTTTCTTT. This chain links TRBV6-5 with TRBJ1-1, with 9 bases fitting TRBD1. V was clipped by 4 bases and J by 5 bases; unmatched bases: 5. Germline assignment: CDR1 MNHEY and CDR2 SVGAGI. This CDR3 contains 14 residues.

This clonotype occurred many times. This chain connects TRBV12-3 or TRBV12-4 to TRBJ1-5; possible D gene TRBD1, 5 bases. The ends were cut back, 3 bases at V and 7 bases at J, with 10 bases in the middle. The CDR3 extends over 13 amino acids. The CDR3 sequence is CASSLGGGQPQHF. The CDR3, as DNA: TGTGCCAGCAGTTTGGGTGGGGGACAGCCCCAGCATTTT.

The V and J genes are TRBV7-9 and TRBJ2-7; D might be TRBD2 (5 bases). Trimming took off 2 bases at V and 1 base at J, with 12 bases between the two ends. The CDR3 is made up of 15 amino acids. Germline V CDR1 and CDR2: SEHNR, FQNEAQ (reference sequence). CDR3 nucleotide sequence: TGTGCCAGCAGCTTATCGCGGGTGGAATCCTACGAGCAGTACTTC. It specifies CASSLSRVESYEQYF.

This chain's CDR3 is CASSIWTSGSREQFF. The CDR3 DNA follows: TGTGCCAGTAGTATCTGGACTAGCGGTAGCAGGGAGCAGTTCTTC. V usage is TRBV19 and J usage is TRBJ2-1, with 10 bases aligning to TRBD2. CDR1 LNHDA and CDR2 SQIVND come from the germline V gene (reference sequence). With V trimmed by 3 bases and J by 10 bases, 9 bases remained unmatched. CDR3 length: 15 residues.

The rearrangement joins TRBV5-4 to TRBJ2-2; TRBD1 might be the D (6 bases). The germline V and J ends were trimmed by 4 bases and 4 bases, with 14 bases remaining between them. In germline, CDR1 is SGHNT, CDR2 YYREEE (reference sequence). The CDR3 runs 15 residues. CDR3: CASSRGGVSTGELFF. The DNA for the CDR3 is TGTGCCAGCAGCCGAGGGGGAGTTAGCACCGGGGAGCTGTTTTTT.

The chain employs TRBV7-2 and TRBJ2-1; D tentatively fits TRBD1 or TRBD2 (7 bases each). The CDR3 consists of 14 residues. In germline, CDR1 is SGHTA, CDR2 FQGNSA. V was clipped by 5 bases and J by 7 bases, with 15 bases between them. The CDR3 nucleotides read TGTGCCAGCAGCCCCGGGACAGCGGGGAATGAGCAGTTCTTC. This gives the protein CASSPGTAGNEQFF. The variable domain in full, with the rest retrieved from reference TRBV7-2 and TRBJ2-1, is GAGVSQSPSNKVTEKGKDVELRCDPISGHTALYWYRQSLGQGLEFLIYFQGNSAPDKSGLPSDRFSAERTGGSVSTLTIQRTQQEDSAVYLCASSPGTAGNEQFFGPGTRLTVL.

There are a few counts of this clonotype. This sequence joins TRBV20-1 and TRBJ2-7; 10 bases are a match to TRBD2. V dropped 0 bases and J dropped 2; count of bases not matched to a gene: 1. CDR3 length: 14 amino acids. CDR1 and CDR2 (germline): DFQATT, SNEGSKA (reference sequence). DNA for the CDR3: TGCAGTGCTAGAGAAGCGGGAGGGCCCTACGAGCAGTACTTC. Amino acids: CSAREAGGPYEQYF.

The chain combines TRBV5-1 with TRBJ2-3, with 10 bases matching TRBD1. This CDR3 is 17 amino acids long. Germline V gene sequence: CDR1 SGHRS, CDR2 YFSETQ. J lost 6 bases, V lost 3 bases, and 13 bases had no gene match. The CDR3 here is CASSSSGQGSYLDTQYF. The CDR3, as DNA: TGCGCCAGCAGCTCCTCGGGACAGGGGTCATACTTGGATACGCAGTATTTT.

The genes are TRBV24-1 and TRBJ2-1; 9 bases align to TRBD1. The CDR3 runs to 17 residues. Germline lookup yields CDR1 KGHDR and CDR2 SFDVKD. The J segment lost 5 bases and the V segment lost 1 base, leaving 8 bases of the junction unmatched. For the CDR3, the DNA is TGTGCCACCAGTGATTTTTGGGGACAGGGAGACCACAATGAGCAGTTCTTC. The encoded protein is CATSDFWGQGDHNEQFF.

The J gene is TRBJ2-5, the V gene TRBV6-1, with D unclear. Per germline, CDR1 MNHNS and CDR2 SASEGT. This CDR3 contains 14 residues. V was pared by 6 bases and J by 5 bases, with 16 bases between. The CDR3 is CASRARDRWETQYF. The CDR3 coding sequence is TGTGCCAGCAGGGCTAGAGATAGGTGGGAGACCCAGTACTTC.

The chain employs TRBV10-2 and TRBJ2-1; TRBD2 matches 11 bases. The CDR3 extends over 14 amino acids. After removal of 6 bases from V and 5 bases from J, the junction contained 3 bases not matched to a gene. The germline V gene encodes CDR1 WSHSY and CDR2 SAAADI. The CDR3 DNA reads TGCGCCAGCAGGGAACTAGCGGGGGACAATGAGCAGTTCTTC. Translated, it gives CASRELAGDNEQFF.

The rearrangement uses TRBV29-1 and TRBJ2-7; possible D gene TRBD1, 5 bases. The length of the CDR3 is 13 residues. Germline loops: CDR1 SQVTM, CDR2 ANQGSEA. Trimming took 2 bases from V and 2 from J, leaving 10 bases between them. The CDR3 DNA follows: TGCAGCGTTGAACAGGGAAAAACCTACGAGCAGTACTTC. Translation gives CSVEQGKTYEQYF.